Presented here are 17 T cell receptor beta chains from one specimen sequenced in a study of CD8+CD57+ T cells in acquired aplastic anemia (dated by TCRdb to the late 2010s). Data came from an Illumina HiSeq 2000. Genomic DNA was used as template for profiling of TCR beta VDJ combinations and CDR3 sequences. TCRdb took the public reads, trimmed them with fastp at Q25, ran MiXCR for clone calling and kept in-frame beta chains. Entries that share a CDR3 protein sequence are merged under the most common genes and DNA. Here the sample has fewer than 200,000 distinct CDR3 sequences; approximately 60% occur a single time. Together, the top ten hold 35% to 50% of the sample. The sample consisted of sorted CD4+, CD8+, or CD8+CD57+ T cells (not recorded which) from PBMCs. All receptors derive from a human donor in good health.

The chain is built from TRBV5-6 and TRBJ2-5; D is perhaps TRBD1 or TRBD2 (5 bases each). Germline CDR1 and CDR2: SGHDT and YYEEEE. The CDR3 extends over 15 amino acids. V was shortened by 6 bases and J by 0 bases, with 15 bases between the two germline ends. The chain's CDR3 is CASTSGRRYQETQYF. CDR3 bases: TGTGCCAGCACCTCGGGACGGAGGTACCAAGAGACCCAGTACTTC.

The chain links TRBV7-2 to TRBJ2-6; no clear D gene. The CDR3 contains 15 residues. Trimming stripped 5 bases from V and 13 bases from J, with 21 bases between. Per the germline V gene, CDR1 is SGHTA and CDR2 is FQGNSA. The CDR3 loop reads CASSRRLDGDLVLTF. The CDR3 coding sequence is TGTGCCAGCAGCAGGCGCCTGGACGGAGACCTAGTCCTGACTTTC. The full variable domain, with the rest looked up from reference TRBV7-2 and TRBJ2-6, is GAGVSQSPSNKVTEKGKDVELRCDPISGHTALYWYRQSLGQGLEFLIYFQGNSAPDKSGLPSDRFSAERTGGSVSTLTIQRTQQEDSAVYLCASSRRLDGDLVLTFGAGSRLTVL.

The count of this clonotype is one. A much larger clone differs by one base, so this may be a read error. Because it lacks the conserved phenylalanine or tryptophan at the end, this CDR3 is likely a read error. The rearrangement links TRBV4-3 to TRBJ2-1; 9 bases are shared with TRBD1. The germline V gene encodes CDR1 LGHNA and CDR2 YSLEER. V shed 2 bases and J 4 bases; nucleotides not matched to a gene: 3. This CDR3 is built from 15 residues. The CDR3 spells CASSQKDRGYNEQFL. CDR3 coding DNA: TGCGCCAGCAGCCAAAAGGACAGGGGTTACAATGAGCAGTTCCTC.

The chain recombines TRBV7-9 with TRBJ1-3; D is ambiguous. The V end lost 1 base, the J end lost 0 bases, and 10 bases lay between the germline ends. This CDR3 has 16 residues. Germline lookup yields CDR1 SEHNR and CDR2 FQNEAQ (reference sequence). CDR3 DNA sequence: TGTGCCAGCAGCTTAGAGGGCATTAGCTCTGGAAACACCATATATTTT. It translates to CASSLEGISSGNTIYF.

The rearrangement uses TRBV4-3 and TRBJ2-7; D not resolved. The V end was cut by 4 bases, the J end by 3 bases, with 10 bases between. Germline V gene sequence: CDR1 LGHNA, CDR2 YSLEER. The CDR3 totals 13 residues. CDR3 coding DNA: TGCGCCAGCAGCCGAGGACCGTTCTACGAGCAGTACTTC. This translates into CASSRGPFYEQYF.

In this sample, this clonotype turned up once. This chain links TRBV5-6 with TRBJ1-6; no firm D call. CDR3 length: 14 residues. V dropped 1 base and J dropped 5 bases, with 7 bases sitting between them. CDR1 and CDR2 from the germline V gene are SGHDT and YYEEEE. The CDR3 DNA follows: TGTGCCAGCAGCTTGAAAGAGAATAATTCACCCCTCCACTTT. Translating gives CASSLKENNSPLHF.

This clonotype was seen ten or more times. The chain links TRBV20-1 to TRBJ2-7, with D possibly called TRBD1 or TRBD2 (6 bases each). V gave up 0 bases and J gave up 5 bases, with 17 bases separating them. There are 15 residues in the CDR3. Germline V CDR1 and CDR2: DFQATT, SNEGSKA (reference sequence). DNA for the CDR3: TGCAGTGCTAGAGAGGTGGGGGGCCTTCGGAACGAGCAGTACTTC. Amino acid sequence: CSAREVGGLRNEQYF.

V and J are TRBV19 and TRBJ2-7, with a tentative D call TRBD2 (5 bases). Deletions cut 6 bases from V and 3 bases from J, with 12 bases between. The CDR3 runs 13 residues. Germline V gene sequence: CDR1 LNHDA, CDR2 SQIVND (reference sequence). CDR3 bases: TGTGCCAGTAGCAGTGGGAGTAACTACGAGCAGTACTTC. It specifies CASSSGSNYEQYF.

This chain connects TRBV11-3 to TRBJ1-4, with 7 bases aligning to TRBD1. CDR1 and CDR2 from the germline V gene are SGHNT and YENEEA. CDR3 length equals 17 residues. V shed 2 bases, J shed 8 bases, and the junction held 14 bases outside the gene matches. CDR3 DNA sequence: TGTGCCAGCAGCTTACAGAGCCGACAGGGAGAGGCGGAAAAACTGTTTTTT. Translated, it gives CASSLQSRQGEAEKLFF.

As DNA, the CDR3 is TGTGCCAGTAGTGTTCCGGGACAGCTAACCTACGAGCAGTACTTC. It yields the protein CASSVPGQLTYEQYF. This chain joins TRBV19 and TRBJ2-7, with 7 bases identical to TRBD1. From germline, CDR1 is LNHDA and CDR2 SQIVND (reference sequence). After removal of 5 bases from V and 2 bases from J, the junction contained 9 bases not matched to a gene. This CDR3 spans 15 amino acids. The whole variable domain, remainder taken from reference TRBV19 and TRBJ2-7, is DGGITQSPKYLFRKEGQNVTLSCEQNLNHDAMYWYRQDPGQGLRLIYYSQIVNDFQKGDIAEGYSVSREKKESFPLTVTSAQKNPTAFYLCASSVPGQLTYEQYFGPGTRLTVT.

Concerning this clonotype itself: The junction differs from germline at one of its ends, possibly a read error. This sequence joins TRBV7-3 and TRBJ2-2; TRBD2 might be the D (5 bases). The CDR3 loop spans 17 amino acids. Germline V gene data show CDR1 as SGHTA and CDR2 as FQGTGA. CDR3 loop: CASSNSEVWANTGELLF. The CDR3 DNA sequence: TGTGCCAGCAGCAACTCAGAGGTTTGGGCGAACACCGGGGAGCTGCTTTTT.

The table lists this clonotype with a few counts. The rearrangement uses TRBV25-1 and TRBJ2-7; D gene uncertain. Trimming stripped 2 bases from V and 2 bases from J, with 13 bases between. CDR1 MGHDK and CDR2 SYGVNS come from the germline V gene. This CDR3 has 15 residues. This chain's CDR3 is CASSEDLVATYEQYF. DNA of the CDR3: TGTGCCAGCAGTGAAGACCTCGTAGCCACCTACGAGCAGTACTTC.

This clonotype occurred many times. J is TRBJ2-1 and V is TRBV6-2 or TRBV6-3; the match to TRBD2 covers 10 bases. Germline assignment: CDR1 MNHEY and CDR2 SVGEGT. Germline trimming cut 6 bases from V and 6 bases from J; bases unmatched to any gene: 11. This CDR3 has 16 amino acids. This chain's CDR3 is CASRFLGTSDSNEQFF. DNA of the CDR3: TGTGCCAGCAGATTCCTTGGGACTAGCGACTCCAATGAGCAGTTCTTC.

This clonotype was detected ten times or more. J is TRBJ2-7 and V is TRBV7-9; 12 bases match TRBD2. Losses at the gene ends were 5 bases for V and 5 bases for J; bases not matched to a gene: 4. Germline values: CDR1 SEHNR, CDR2 FQNEAQ (reference sequence). The CDR3 is 14 amino acids. The CDR3 DNA reads TGTGCCAGCAGCCGACTAGCGGGAGTTAACGAGCAGTACTTC. It encodes CASSRLAGVNEQYF.

The V gene is TRBV7-2, the J gene TRBJ1-3, with a tentative D call TRBD1 (5 bases). Germline loops: CDR1 SGHTA, CDR2 FQGNSA. Trimming took 4 bases from V and 2 from J, leaving 12 bases between them. The CDR3 is made up of 15 amino acids. Written as DNA, the CDR3 is TGTGCCAGCAGCTCACCTTCAGGGACTGGAAACACCATATATTTT. Translated: CASSSPSGTGNTIYF.

The genes are TRBV2 and TRBJ1-6, with TRBD1 as a possible D gene (5 bases). The CDR3 has 13 amino acids. The germline V and J ends were trimmed by 8 bases and 10 bases, with 15 bases remaining between them. In germline, CDR1 is SNHLY, CDR2 FYNNEI. In nucleotides, the CDR3 is TGTGCCAGCTTGGGGCAGGGTTGGTCACCCCTCCACTTT. Amino acid sequence: CASLGQGWSPLHF.

This clonotype was seen ten or more times. The chain recombines TRBV6-1 with TRBJ1-5; D call uncertain. Germline V CDR1 and CDR2: MNHNS, SASEGT. Trimming took off 2 bases at V and 1 base at J, with 6 bases between the two ends. This CDR3 is 14 amino acids long. Written as DNA, the CDR3 is TGTGCCAGCAGTGAATGGGTAAGCAATCAGCCCCAGCATTTT. It translates to CASSEWVSNQPQHF.